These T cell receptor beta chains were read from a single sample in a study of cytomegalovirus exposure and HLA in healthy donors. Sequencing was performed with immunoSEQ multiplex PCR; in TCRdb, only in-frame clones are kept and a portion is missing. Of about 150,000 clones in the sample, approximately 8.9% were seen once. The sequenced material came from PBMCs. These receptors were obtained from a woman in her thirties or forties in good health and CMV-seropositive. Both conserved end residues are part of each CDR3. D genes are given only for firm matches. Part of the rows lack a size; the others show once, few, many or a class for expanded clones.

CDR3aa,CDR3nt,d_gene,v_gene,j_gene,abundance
CASSYAGTLTDTQYF,TGTGCCAGCAGTTACGCCGGGACTTTGACAGATACGCAGTATTTT,-,TRBV6-6,TRBJ2-3,few
CASSAGTHSTDTQYF,TGTGCCAGCAGCGCCGGGACTCACAGCACAGATACGCAGTATTTT,-,TRBV11-3,TRBJ2-3,few
CASSQGFFHHPDRRSLDGYTF,TGCGCCAGCAGCCAAGGATTCTTCCACCACCCCGACAGGAGATCTTTAGATGGCTACACCTTC,-,TRBV4-1,TRBJ1-2,-
CASSYPEGEAFF,TGTGCCAGCAGTTACCCCGAGGGTGAAGCTTTCTTT,-,TRBV6-5,TRBJ1-1,-
CATSRDYVGEQPQHF,TGTGCCACCAGCAGAGATTATGTTGGGGAGCAGCCCCAGCATTTT,-,TRBV15,TRBJ1-5,-
CASSLGQAGLGTEAFF,TGTGCCAGCAGCTTAGGGCAAGCGGGGCTCGGCACTGAAGCTTTCTTT,-,TRBV11-2,TRBJ1-1,-
CASSYGQGKLAEAFF,TGTGCCAGCAGTTACGGGCAGGGGAAGTTAGCTGAAGCTTTCTTT,-,TRBV6-6,TRBJ1-1,many
CASSLGGLGASEKLFF,TGTGCCAGCAGCTTAGGAGGTTTGGGGGCCAGCGAAAAACTGTTTTTT,-,TRBV7-8,TRBJ1-4,-
CASSIGDRGRGRLNQPQHF,TGTGCCAGTAGTATAGGGGACAGGGGGCGCGGAAGGTTGAATCAGCCCCAGCATTTT,TRBD1,TRBV19,TRBJ1-5,few
CASSLLTGGYYGYTF,TGTGCCAGCAGTTTACTGACAGGGGGATACTATGGCTACACCTTC,TRBD1,TRBV27,TRBJ1-2,few
CASSIKRSGGPASGYTF,TGTGCCAGTAGTATAAAGCGTTCGGGGGGCCCTGCGAGTGGCTACACCTTC,-,TRBV19,TRBJ1-2,few
CASSESGDTIYF,TGTGCCAGCAGTGAGTCAGGGGACACCATATATTTT,-,TRBV6-1,TRBJ1-3,few
CASSLLDTQETQYF,TGTGCCAGCAGCTTATTGGACACACAAGAGACCCAGTACTTC,-,TRBV7-7,TRBJ2-5,-
CASSPWTGWKDTEAFF,TGTGCCAGTAGTCCGTGGACAGGGTGGAAGGACACTGAAGCTTTCTTT,TRBD1,TRBV19,TRBJ1-1,few
CSVEGLAGDTQYF,TGCAGCGTTGAAGGACTAGCGGGGGATACCCAGTACTTC,TRBD2,TRBV29-1,TRBJ2-5,-
CASSLGRQGPFDF,TGTGCCAGCAGTCTCGGGCGTCAGGGTCCATTCGATTTT,-,TRBV6-6,TRBJ1-3,few
CASSLGTSGGNGELFF,TGCGCCAGCAGCTTGGGGACTAGCGGGGGAAACGGGGAGCTGTTTTTT,TRBD2,TRBV5-1,TRBJ2-2,few
CAISESLAGSHTNNEQFF,TGTGCCATCAGTGAGTCACTAGCGGGATCCCATACAAACAATGAGCAGTTCTTC,TRBD2,TRBV10-3,TRBJ2-1,-
CASSLAGGTDTQYF,TGTGCCAGCAGCCTAGCGGGAGGCACAGATACGCAGTATTTT,TRBD2,TRBV2,TRBJ2-3,-
CASSVGGSGGVIQFF,TGTGCCAGCAGCGTAGGTGGTAGCGGGGGGGTCATTCAGTTCTTC,TRBD2,TRBV9,TRBJ2-1,-
CASSSGQLNTEAFF,TGCGCCAGCAGCTCCGGACAACTGAACACTGAAGCTTTCTTT,-,TRBV5-1,TRBJ1-1,few
CASSYVDKSGYTF,TGTGCCAGCAGTTACGTGGACAAATCAGGTTACACCTTC,-,TRBV6-6,TRBJ1-2,few
CASSGEQGSYNSPLHF,TGTGCCAGCAGCGGCGAACAGGGTTCTTATAATTCACCCCTCCACTTT,-,TRBV5-4,TRBJ1-6,few
CASSMAGNTEAFF,TGTGCCAGCAGTATGGCAGGGAACACTGAAGCTTTCTTT,-,TRBV7-9,TRBJ1-1,few
CASSLALGTGGIEQYF,TGCGCCAGCAGCTTGGCTTTGGGGACAGGGGGCATCGAGCAGTACTTC,TRBD1,TRBV5-1,TRBJ2-7,few
CASSSGGGYTF,TGCGCCAGCAGTTCAGGGGGAGGCTACACCTTC,TRBD1,TRBV5-1,TRBJ1-2,few
CASSPPSSGLYNEQFF,TGTGCCAGCTCACCACCCTCTAGCGGACTCTACAATGAGCAGTTCTTC,TRBD2,TRBV18,TRBJ2-1,-
CASSYGGSSYNEQFF,TGTGCCAGCAGTTATGGAGGAAGCTCCTACAATGAGCAGTTCTTC,-,TRBV6-5,TRBJ2-1,few
CASSAAGRLTEAFF,TGCGCCAGCAGCGCAGCCGGGAGGCTCACTGAAGCTTTCTTT,-,TRBV5-1,TRBJ1-1,few
CASRPAGHNEKLFF,TGCGCCAGCAGGCCTGCGGGGCACAATGAAAAACTGTTTTTT,-,TRBV5-1,TRBJ1-4,few
CASSLQGALNTEAFF,TGCGCCAGCAGCTTACAGGGGGCCCTGAACACTGAAGCTTTCTTT,TRBD1,TRBV5-1,TRBJ1-1,few
CASCRGSNQPQHF,TGTGCCAGTTGTCGGGGTAGCAATCAGCCCCAGCATTTT,-,TRBV6-1,TRBJ1-5,many
CASSEGKRTRNEQYF,TGTGCCAGCAGCGAGGGAAAGCGGACCCGTAACGAGCAGTACTTC,-,TRBV5-4,TRBJ2-7,once
CASSLASKETQYF,TGTGCCAGCAGCTTGGCTAGCAAAGAGACCCAGTACTTC,-,TRBV5-4,TRBJ2-5,few
CASSGGGSGNQPQHF,TGTGCCAGCAGCGGGGGAGGGTCGGGCAATCAGCCCCAGCATTTT,-,TRBV9,TRBJ1-5,-
CASNTLGGKDTQYF,TGTGCCAGCAACACCCTGGGGGGTAAAGATACGCAGTATTTT,-,TRBV6-6,TRBJ2-3,-
CSATSSGRLITEAFF,TGCAGCGCAACATCTTCGGGGAGGCTGATCACTGAAGCTTTCTTT,-,TRBV29-1,TRBJ1-1,-
CASSELGQGDQPQHF,TGTGCCAGCAGTGAACTGGGACAGGGGGATCAGCCCCAGCATTTT,TRBD1,TRBV25-1,TRBJ1-5,few
CASRTTGANTGELFF,TGTGCCAGCAGAACGACAGGGGCGAACACCGGGGAGCTGTTTTTT,TRBD1,TRBV6-5,TRBJ2-2,-
CASQRKRLGRFNEQFF,TGTGCCAGCCAGCGAAAACGACTTGGAAGGTTCAATGAGCAGTTCTTC,-,TRBV5-8,TRBJ2-1,-
CASSPGLTGETQYF,TGTGCCAGCAGCCCGGGACTAACGGGGGAGACCCAGTACTTC,TRBD2,TRBV7-2,TRBJ2-5,-
CASRRTGDNQPQHF,TGTGCCAGCAGGCGGACAGGGGATAATCAGCCCCAGCATTTT,TRBD1,TRBV6-5,TRBJ1-5,few
CSGGGVTTEAFF,TGCAGCGGAGGGGGGGTAACTACTGAAGCTTTCTTT,-,TRBV29-1,TRBJ1-1,few
CSVEMVAGGAYGYTF,TGCAGCGTTGAAATGGTGGCAGGGGGCGCCTATGGCTACACCTTC,TRBD1,TRBV29-1,TRBJ1-2,few
CSVEDRVGASTDTQYF,TGCAGCGTTGAAGATCGGGTAGGCGCCTCCACAGATACGCAGTATTTT,-,TRBV29-1,TRBJ2-3,few
CASSLMGQGTEAFF,TGTGCCAGCAGTCTAATGGGACAGGGCACTGAAGCTTTCTTT,TRBD1,TRBV25-1,TRBJ1-1,few
CASSQDGTGWYEQYF,TGCGCCAGCAGCCAAGATGGGACAGGGTGGTACGAGCAGTACTTC,TRBD1,TRBV4-3,TRBJ2-7,few
CASSFSWDRGSNQPQHF,TGTGCCAGCAGCTTCTCATGGGACAGGGGTAGCAATCAGCCCCAGCATTTT,TRBD1,TRBV5-6,TRBJ1-5,few
CASSFGDTELQETQYF,TGTGCCAGCAGCTTCGGGGACACCGAACTCCAAGAGACCCAGTACTTC,-,TRBV5-5,TRBJ2-5,few
CASSYRWENSPLHF,TGTGCCAGCAGTTACCGCTGGGAGAATTCACCCCTCCACTTT,-,TRBV6-5,TRBJ1-6,few
CASSYYKGVGGYTF,TGTGCCAGCAGTTACTATAAGGGGGTTGGGGGCTACACCTTC,-,TRBV6-5,TRBJ1-2,few
CASSKAPPRPLGRELFF,TGTGCCAGCAGCAAAGCGCCCCCCCGACCACTCGGGAGGGAGCTGTTTTTT,-,TRBV21-1,TRBJ2-2,few
CATKGLQGNEAFF,TGTGCCACCAAGGGGCTCCAGGGGAATGAAGCTTTCTTT,-,TRBV6-5,TRBJ1-1,-
CASGLTQYGYTF,TGTGCTAGTGGTTTGACCCAGTATGGCTACACCTTC,-,TRBV12-5,TRBJ1-2,-
CASSLEGGRGYEKLFF,TGTGCCAGCAGCTTAGAGGGAGGCAGGGGGTATGAAAAACTGTTTTTT,TRBD1,TRBV7-8,TRBJ1-4,few
CASSQDRRQGGRSQYF,TGCGCCAGCAGCCAAGATAGGAGGCAGGGCGGGAGGTCGCAGTATTTT,TRBD2,TRBV4-3,TRBJ2-3,few
CASSSFLRDTEAFF,TGTGCCAGCAGCTCCTTCTTGAGGGACACTGAAGCTTTCTTT,-,TRBV5-6,TRBJ1-1,few
CASSYGRQYGYTF,TGTGCCAGCAGTTACGGGAGGCAGTATGGCTACACCTTC,-,TRBV6-6,TRBJ1-2,-
CASSDLRTLYGYTF,TGTGCCAGCAGCGACTTGCGGACACTCTATGGCTACACCTTC,-,TRBV5-6,TRBJ1-2,-
CATFLAGENNEQFF,TGTGCCACCTTTCTAGCGGGGGAAAACAATGAGCAGTTCTTC,TRBD2,TRBV18,TRBJ2-1,-